A selection of T cell receptor beta chains follows, all from one sample in a study of human T cells and chemical hapten exposure. TCRdb fed the RACE reads into MiXCR, producing one record per CDR3 protein. The sample consists of fewer than 40,000 distinct CDR3 sequences, roughly 5% of them appearing once. The material sequenced was whole blood. The receptor set was obtained from a human donor in good health. Some clones in this sample may be carry-over from other donors' samples. CDR3s include the opening cysteine and the closing phenylalanine or tryptophan. D genes are given only for firm matches.

TRBV20-1	.	12	TRBJ1-1	CSVSGGNTEAFF
TRBV10-3	TRBD2	14	TRBJ2-1	CAIRGGVGYNEQFF
TRBV4-1	TRBD2	15	TRBJ2-1	CASSPRIRGRNEQFF
TRBV6-5	.	14	TRBJ2-7	CASSQGGSSYEQYF
TRBV12-3/TRBV12-4	.	13	TRBJ1-1	CATIWGSNTEAFF
TRBV12-5	.	13	TRBJ2-1	CASGVDAYNEQFF
TRBV6-6	TRBD1	12	TRBJ1-1	CASTDRGTEAFF
TRBV7-2	.	18	TRBJ2-6	CASSLPQLRGSGANVLTF
TRBV20-1	TRBD1	14	TRBJ1-5	CSARNRGSNQPQHF
TRBV5-6	.	16	TRBJ2-7	CASSLVWRTSSYEQYF
TRBV7-2	.	13	TRBJ1-2	CASSLVPVYGYTF
TRBV7-2	TRBD2	16	TRBJ2-1	CASSQAGGSSYNEQFF
TRBV5-1	.	15	TRBJ1-1	CASSLGASLNTEAFF
TRBV5-1	.	16	TRBJ2-6	CASSLAQGSGANVLTF
TRBV27	.	14	TRBJ1-6	CASSYSEYNSPLHF
TRBV6-5	.	16	TRBJ2-1	CASSYAGPLTHNEQFF